These T cell receptor beta chains were read from a single sample in a study of neoadjuvant anti-PD-1 for oral cavity cancer. The method was immunoSEQ multiplex PCR; TCRdb's version includes in-frame clones alone and lacks a portion of them. The sample records some 40,000 clones, approximately 40% being singletons. This specimen consisted of tumor tissue, obtained after nivolumab (anti-PD-1) treatment. These receptor sequences come from a person aged 40 to 85 with oral cavity squamous cell carcinoma. Both conserved end residues are part of each CDR3. The order of the fields is clone size, V gene, J gene, CDR3 protein. The size field is filled for only some rows; it gives once, few, many or a size class.

few	TRBV5-1	TRBJ1-2	CASSSGGGYGYTF
few	TRBV27	TRBJ2-7	CASSLTGLREQYF
.	TRBV11-2	TRBJ1-1	CASSLRDPREDTEAFF
.	TRBV6-5	TRBJ1-6	CASSYSRTGDSPLHF
.	TRBV27	TRBJ2-1	CASRPEAGTGFF
few	TRBV28	TRBJ1-2	CASSLLGDREPGYTF
.	TRBV5-5	TRBJ2-7	CASSLDLYEQYF
.	TRBV23-1	TRBJ1-3	CASSHHQCSGNTIYF
.	TRBV5-4	TRBJ2-7	CASSPFGPSGYEQYF
many	TRBV15	TRBJ2-7	CATSREGVSYEQYF
many	TRBV9	TRBJ2-7	CASSVGASYEQYF
.	TRBV7-6	TRBJ1-5	CASSLGSGNQPQHF
.	TRBV6-4	TRBJ1-1	CASSEIMGGTEAFF
.	TRBV27	TRBJ2-7	CASYDRNYEQYF
.	TRBV4-1	TRBJ2-3	CASSQEALGRTDTQYF